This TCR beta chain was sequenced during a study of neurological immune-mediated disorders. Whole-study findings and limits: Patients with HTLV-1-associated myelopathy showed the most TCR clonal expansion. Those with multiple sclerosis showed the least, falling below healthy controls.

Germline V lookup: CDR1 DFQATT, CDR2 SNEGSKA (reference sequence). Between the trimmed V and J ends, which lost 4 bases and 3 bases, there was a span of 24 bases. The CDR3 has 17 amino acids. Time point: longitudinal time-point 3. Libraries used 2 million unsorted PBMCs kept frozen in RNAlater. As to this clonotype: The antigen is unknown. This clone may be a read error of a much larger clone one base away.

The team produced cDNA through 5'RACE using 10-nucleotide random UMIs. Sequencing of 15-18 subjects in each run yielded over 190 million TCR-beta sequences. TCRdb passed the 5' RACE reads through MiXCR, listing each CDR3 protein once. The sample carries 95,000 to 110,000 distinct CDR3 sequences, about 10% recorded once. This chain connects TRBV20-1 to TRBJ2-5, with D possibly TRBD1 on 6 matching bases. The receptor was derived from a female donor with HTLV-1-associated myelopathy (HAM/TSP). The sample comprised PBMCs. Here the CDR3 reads CSATRSPFRTVKETQYF. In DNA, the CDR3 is TGCAGTGCTACTCGCTCTCCCTTCCGGACAGTGAAAGAGACCCAGTACTTC.